This T cell receptor (beta chain) was observed in a study of T cells in Graves' hyperthyroidism and ophthalmopathy. Study at large: It was at initial diagnosis, before any treatment, that peripheral blood was collected.

Amplified regions were TCR beta CDR3 sequences from RNA transcripts. The study used the HTBI primer set for a first-round RT-PCR of the TCR CDR3. One entry per CDR3 protein, called by TCRdb with MiXCR from the multiplex PCR reads. The profile covers 500,000 to 800,000 distinct CDR3 sequences, with approximately 15% appearing a single time and approximately 12% taken by the ten largest. Patients affected by ophthalmopathy presented a Clinical Activity Score of at least 3, a NOSPECS grade of at least 4, and disease duration below 3 months. Reasons for excluding patients were uncontrolled infection, other autoimmune disease, pregnancy or lactation. Concerning this clonotype itself: At one of its ends the junction is not consistent with the germline gene, which may arise from a read error.

CDR1 and CDR2 (germline): SGHNT, YYREEE (reference sequence). This CDR3 contains 16 residues. The sequencing sample was made of blood. The clonotype comes from a woman between 50 and 59 years old with Graves' ophthalmopathy. The chain has TRBV5-4 and TRBJ2-3; D possibly matches TRBD1 or TRBD2 (5 bases each). The CDR3 spells CASSSGTQPGTNTQYF. CDR3 nucleotides: TGTGCCAGCAGCTCAGGGACCCAACCGGGCACAAATACGCAGTATTTT.